This section outlines one T cell receptor beta chain sequence together with its context. The sample is drawn from a study of blood T cell repertoires in COVID-19. This table comes from immunoSEQ multiplex PCR, and its TCRdb copy is limited to in-frame clones, with some not included. The repertoire holds fewer than 10,000 clones, with 85% to 90% as singletons. The J segment lost 7 bases and the V segment lost 6 bases, leaving 14 bases of the junction unmatched. The germline V gene has CDR1 MNHEY and CDR2 SMNVEV (reference sequence). The CDR3 runs to 16 residues. The chain uses TRBV27 and TRBJ2-1; 8 bases agree with TRBD2. The sequenced sample was peripheral blood. The receptor was derived from a man aged 60-69 years with acute or convalescent COVID-19. The CDR3 DNA reads as TGTGCCAGCAGCCCCGATCCGCGGGGGGCGCAAAATGAGCAGTTCTTC. It encodes CASSPDPRGAQNEQFF.